This T cell receptor beta chain is from a study of metastatic and nonmetastatic thyroid tumors. V was pared by 6 bases and J by 3 bases, with 4 bases of the junction left unmatched. The CDR3 covers 13 residues. This clone was counted ten times or more. Via MiXCR, TCRdb re-called the PCR reads. The repertoire consists of about 33,000 clones, with over 15% occurring once and the leading ten covering about 4.4%. Thyroid surgery had not been preceded by any treatment in any patient. The sequenced sample was blood. The TCR comes from a female donor with papillary thyroid cancer or a benign thyroid nodule (not recorded which). Some clones in this sample may be carry-over from other donors' samples. The gene calls are TRBV12-3 or TRBV12-4 and TRBJ1-2; TRBD1 aligns across 7 bases. The CDR3 loop is CASRITGDYGYTF. The CDR3 DNA sequence: TGTGCCAGCAGGATTACAGGGGACTATGGCTACACCTTC.